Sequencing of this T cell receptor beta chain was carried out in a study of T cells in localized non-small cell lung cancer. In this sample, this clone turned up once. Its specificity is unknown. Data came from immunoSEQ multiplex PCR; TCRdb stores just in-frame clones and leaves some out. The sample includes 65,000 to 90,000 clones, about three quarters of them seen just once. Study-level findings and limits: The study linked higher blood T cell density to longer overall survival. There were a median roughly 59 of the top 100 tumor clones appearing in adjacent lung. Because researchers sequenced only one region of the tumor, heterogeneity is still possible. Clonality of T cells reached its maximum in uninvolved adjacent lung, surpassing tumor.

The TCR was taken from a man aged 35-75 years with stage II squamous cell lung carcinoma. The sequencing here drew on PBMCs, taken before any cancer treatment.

CDR3 in amino acids: CASSVTGGNTEAFF. DNA for the CDR3: TGTGCCAGCAGCGTGACAGGGGGGAACACTGAAGCTTTCTTT. The chain carries TRBV9 and TRBJ1-1; TRBD1 matches 9 bases. Germline V gene data show CDR1 as SGDLS and CDR2 as YYNGEE. The CDR3 length is 14 residues. J was trimmed by 1 base and V by 2 bases; bases with no gene match: 0.